The present T cell receptor (beta chain) was sequenced within a study of cytomegalovirus exposure and HLA in healthy donors. Details on this clone: Its specificity is unknown.

Researchers ran the PCR with 60 Vbeta and 13 Jbeta primers. The repertoire was sequenced with immunoSEQ multiplex PCR; TCRdb's copy has only in-frame clones and lacks some. The repertoire holds roughly 100,000 clones, with around four fifths as singletons. The CDR3 has 15 amino acids. V lost 2 bases and J lost 6, with 14 bases in between. Germline CDR1 is SGHRS and CDR2 is YFSETQ. Study conclusions and caveats: When analyzed later, a missense DCLRE1C variant was found to be linked to TCR beta V- and J-gene trimming.

Sequencing input: PBMCs. This chain joins TRBV5-1 and TRBJ2-2; weak D call: TRBD1 (7 bases). This TCR derives from a woman between 35 and 50 years old in good health and CMV-seronegative. The CDR3 protein is CASSFQGEVSGELFF. DNA of the CDR3: TGCGCCAGCAGCTTCCAGGGGGAGGTCTCCGGGGAGCTGTTTTTT.